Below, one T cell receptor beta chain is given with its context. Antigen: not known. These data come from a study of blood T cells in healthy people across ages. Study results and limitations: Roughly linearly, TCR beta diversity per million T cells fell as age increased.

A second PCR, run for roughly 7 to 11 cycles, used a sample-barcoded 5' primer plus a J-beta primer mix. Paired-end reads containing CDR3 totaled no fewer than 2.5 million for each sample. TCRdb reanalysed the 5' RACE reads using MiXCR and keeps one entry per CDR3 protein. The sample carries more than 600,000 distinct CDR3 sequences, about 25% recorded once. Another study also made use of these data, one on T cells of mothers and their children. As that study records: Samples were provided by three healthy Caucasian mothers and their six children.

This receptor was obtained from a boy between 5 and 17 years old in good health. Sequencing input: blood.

This CDR3 is CASSLAPAPETYEQYF. DNA for the CDR3: TGCGCCAGCAGCCTAGCCCCGGCACCAGAAACCTACGAGCAGTACTTC. The V call is TRBV5-1, the J call TRBJ2-5, with D maybe TRBD2 (5 bases). The J call may be mistaken, given a closer DNA end match to TRBJ2-7. Germline V gene lookup returns CDR1 SGHRS and CDR2 YFSETQ. The CDR3 is made up of 16 amino acids.